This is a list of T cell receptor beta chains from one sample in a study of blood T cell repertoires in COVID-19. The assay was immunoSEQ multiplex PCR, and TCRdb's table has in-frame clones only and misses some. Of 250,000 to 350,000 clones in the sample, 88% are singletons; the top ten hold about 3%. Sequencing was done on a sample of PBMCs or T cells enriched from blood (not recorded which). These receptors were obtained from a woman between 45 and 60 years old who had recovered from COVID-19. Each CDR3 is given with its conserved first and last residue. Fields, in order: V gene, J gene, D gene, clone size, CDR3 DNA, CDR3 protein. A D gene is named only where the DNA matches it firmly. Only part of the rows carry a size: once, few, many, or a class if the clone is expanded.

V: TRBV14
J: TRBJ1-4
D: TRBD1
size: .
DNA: TGTGCCAGCAGCCAGCGGACAGGGCTGTTTGAAAAACTGTTTTTT
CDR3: CASSQRTGLFEKLFF

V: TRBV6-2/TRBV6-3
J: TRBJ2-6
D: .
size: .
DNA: TGTGCCAGCAGCTCCATTGAGGCCTCTGGGGCCAACGTCCTGACTTTC
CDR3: CASSSIEASGANVLTF

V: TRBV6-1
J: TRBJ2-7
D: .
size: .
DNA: TGTGCCAGCAGTAAGGACAGAATGAGCTCCTACGAGCAGTACTTC
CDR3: CASSKDRMSSYEQYF

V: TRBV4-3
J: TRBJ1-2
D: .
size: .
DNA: TGCGCCAGCAGCCAACCGTGGGGAGATGGCTACACCTTC
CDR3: CASSQPWGDGYTF

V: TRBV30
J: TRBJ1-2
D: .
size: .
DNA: TGTGCCTGGAGTCAGGCCCGTGGGGGCTACACCTTC
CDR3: CAWSQARGGYTF

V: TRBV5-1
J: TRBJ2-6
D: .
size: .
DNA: TGCGCCAGCAGCTTGCTAATCTCTGGGGCCAACGTCCTGACTTTC
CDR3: CASSLLISGANVLTF

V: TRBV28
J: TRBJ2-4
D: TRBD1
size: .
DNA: TGTGCCAGCAGGTCCACAGGGGGCTCGTTAAGTGGAAACATTCAGTACTTC
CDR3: CASRSTGGSLSGNIQYF

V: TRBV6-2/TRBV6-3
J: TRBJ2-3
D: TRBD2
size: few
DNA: TGTGCCAGCAGTTACTCTGCGGGAGGCACAGATACGCAGTATTTT
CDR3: CASSYSAGGTDTQYF

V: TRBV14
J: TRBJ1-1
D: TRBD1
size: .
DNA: TGTGCCAGCAGCCCCCGAGGGGGCCCTGAAGCTTTCTTT
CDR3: CASSPRGGPEAFF

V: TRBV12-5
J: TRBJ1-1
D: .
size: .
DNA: TGTGCTAGTGGTTTGGAAGCAGTCACAGGGAATACTGAAGCTTTCTTT
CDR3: CASGLEAVTGNTEAFF

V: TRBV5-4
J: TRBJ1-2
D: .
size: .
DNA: TGTGCCAGCAGCACATCAGGGGAGAATGGCTACACCTTC
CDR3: CASSTSGENGYTF

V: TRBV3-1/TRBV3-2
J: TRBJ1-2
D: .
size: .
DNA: TGTGCCAGCAGCCAAGACCCTTCTAACTATGGCTACACCTTC
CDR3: CASSQDPSNYGYTF

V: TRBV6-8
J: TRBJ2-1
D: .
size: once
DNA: TGTGCCAGCACGGGGAGCGAGTCCTTTGGCAATGAGCAGTTCTTC
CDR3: CASTGSESFGNEQFF

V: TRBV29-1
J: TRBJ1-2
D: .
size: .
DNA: TGCAGCGTTGAAGATCGTAGCTATGGCTACACCTTC
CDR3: CSVEDRSYGYTF

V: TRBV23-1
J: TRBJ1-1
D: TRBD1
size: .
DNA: TGCGCCAGCAGTCAATCAAGGGACAGGGGTCGCACTGAAGCTTTCTTT
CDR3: CASSQSRDRGRTEAFF

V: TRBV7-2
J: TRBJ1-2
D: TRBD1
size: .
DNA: TGTGCCAGCAGCTTGGGGACAGGGAGCTATGGCTACACCTTC
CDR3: CASSLGTGSYGYTF

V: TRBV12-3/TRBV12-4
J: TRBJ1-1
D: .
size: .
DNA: TGTGCCAGCAGCCCCGACAGCAACACTGAAGCTTTCTTT
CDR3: CASSPDSNTEAFF

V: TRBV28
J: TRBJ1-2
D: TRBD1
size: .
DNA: TGTGCCAGCAGTTCGACAGGGCTCTATGGCTACACCTTC
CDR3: CASSSTGLYGYTF

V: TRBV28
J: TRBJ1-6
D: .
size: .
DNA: TGTGCCAGCAGTTCACAGACGGGGGGCAGCTCACCCCTCCACTTT
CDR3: CASSSQTGGSSPLHF

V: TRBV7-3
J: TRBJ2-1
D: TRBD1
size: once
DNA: TGTGCCAGCAGCTCGGACAGGGAAAATGAGCAGTTCTTC
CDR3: CASSSDRENEQFF

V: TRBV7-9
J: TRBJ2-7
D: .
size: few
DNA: TGTGCCAGCAGTAAAAGAGGAGAGCAGTACTTC
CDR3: CASSKRGEQYF

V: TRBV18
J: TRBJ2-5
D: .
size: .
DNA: TGTGCCAGCTCACCAATCCTCCAAGAGACCCAGTACTTC
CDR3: CASSPILQETQYF

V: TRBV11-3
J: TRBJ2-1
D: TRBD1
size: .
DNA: TGTGCCAGCAGCTTAGGAGGGGGCAGGAATGAGCAGTTCTTC
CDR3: CASSLGGGRNEQFF

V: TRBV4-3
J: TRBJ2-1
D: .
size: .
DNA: TGCGCCAGCAGCCAAGACCGGGGGAGCTCCTACAATGAGCAGTTCTTC
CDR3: CASSQDRGSSYNEQFF

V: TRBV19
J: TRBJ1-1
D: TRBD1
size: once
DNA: TGTGCCATTCGGGGACAGGGATACACTGAAGCTTTCTTT
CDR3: CAIRGQGYTEAFF